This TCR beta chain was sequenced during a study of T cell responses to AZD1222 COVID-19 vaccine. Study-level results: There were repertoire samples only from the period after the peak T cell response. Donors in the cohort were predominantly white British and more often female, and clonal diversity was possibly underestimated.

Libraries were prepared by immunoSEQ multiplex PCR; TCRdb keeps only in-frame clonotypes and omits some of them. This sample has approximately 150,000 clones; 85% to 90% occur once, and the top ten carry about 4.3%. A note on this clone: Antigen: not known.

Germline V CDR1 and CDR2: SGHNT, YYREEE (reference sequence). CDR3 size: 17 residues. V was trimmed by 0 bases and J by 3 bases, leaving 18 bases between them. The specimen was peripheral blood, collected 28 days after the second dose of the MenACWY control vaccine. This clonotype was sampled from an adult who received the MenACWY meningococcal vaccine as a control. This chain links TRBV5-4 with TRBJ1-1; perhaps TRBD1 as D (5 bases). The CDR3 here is CASSLEWSGPQDTEAFF. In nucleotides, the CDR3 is TGTGCCAGCAGCTTGGAGTGGTCAGGGCCACAAGACACTGAAGCTTTCTTT.